This T cell receptor beta chain stems from a study of T cell responses to AZD1222 COVID-19 vaccine. Study outcomes and limitations: Targeting of unmutated variant regions was reportedly seen in nearly half of spike-specific TCRs. Among vaccine-associated CD4 TCRs, coverage spanned spike, with dominance at 160-218 and 743-854.

Sequencing used immunoSEQ multiplex PCR; TCRdb keeps in-frame clones, though not all of them. Among about 110,000 clones, around 95% were seen once, and the ten largest hold 2% to 2.5%. V was clipped by 1 base and J by 4 bases, with 13 bases between them. Germline CDR1 and CDR2: LGHDT and YNNKEL (reference sequence). CDR3 length equals 15 residues. Points on this clone: Its target is unknown.

The input for sequencing was peripheral blood, taken on day 0 of AZD1222 vaccination. The rearrangement links TRBV3-1 (or the pseudogene TRBV3-2) to TRBJ1-2, with TRBD1 as a possible D gene (5 bases). This clonotype was obtained from an adult in good health. The CDR3 bases are TGTGCCAGCAGCCAAGTCGGGCAGGGCGGCTATGGCTACACCTTC. As protein: CASSQVGQGGYGYTF.